The source of this TCR beta chain is a study of blood T cell repertoires in COVID-19. In the study overall: T cells, B-cell-depleted T cells, or PBMCs supplied cDNA or gDNA.

Clones were read by immunoSEQ multiplex PCR, and TCRdb kept only the in-frame ones, dropping some. The data show 350,000 to 550,000 clones, 75% to 90% seen once. Cohorts were determined from participant-reported clinical history. Each recovered donor of Cohort 3 presented with two negative PCRs, clearance, or symptom resolution. The germline V gene has CDR1 KGHDR and CDR2 SFDVKD. V shed 3 bases, J shed 2 bases, and the junction held 5 bases outside the gene matches. There are 16 residues in the CDR3. This clonotype originated in a man aged 30-40 years who had recovered from COVID-19. The specimen sequenced was PBMCs or T cells enriched from blood (not recorded which). The rearrangement joins TRBV24-1 to TRBJ2-2, with TRBD1 matching 7 bases. CDR3 sequence (DNA): TGTGCCACCAGTGATCTCTGGACAGGAAACACCGGGGAGCTGTTTTTT. Translating gives CATSDLWTGNTGELFF.